These 32 T cell receptor beta chains originate from one sample sequenced in a study of response to subunit inactivated influenza vaccine. In TCRdb, the RT-PCR reads were re-called with MiXCR into one record per CDR3 protein. The repertoire holds about 580,000 distinct CDR3 sequences, 14% seen once, with around 10% in the top ten. Sequencing was performed on PBMCs from blood, taken roughly 12 days after vaccination. These receptors were taken from a man aged 45 to 65 who received an inactivated influenza vaccine.

This chain joins TRBV7-2 and TRBJ2-5, with D perhaps matching TRBD2 (5 bases). Germline lookup yields CDR1 SGHTA and CDR2 FQGNSA. V was shortened by 0 bases and J by 7 bases, with 6 bases between the two germline ends. CDR3 length equals 12 residues. CDR3 in amino acids: CASSLAEGTQYF. The CDR3 coding sequence is TGTGCCAGCAGCTTAGCCGAGGGGACCCAGTACTTC.

This clonotype was found a few times. The chain links TRBV20-1 to TRBJ2-1; 9 bases map to TRBD2. This CDR3 has 15 amino acids. Unmatched junction bases numbered 13, after V lost 0 bases and J lost 13 bases. Germline values: CDR1 DFQATT, CDR2 SNEGSKA (reference sequence). The CDR3 sequence: CSARDSSGSGGSQFF. The CDR3, as DNA: TGCAGTGCTAGAGATAGTAGCGGGAGTGGTGGGTCCCAGTTCTTC.

Ten or more counts support this clonotype. V and J are TRBV5-6 and TRBJ1-3, with TRBD1 matching 7 bases. V trimming: 6 bases; J trimming: 2 bases; junction bases outside the gene matches: 11. CDR3 length equals 16 residues. The V gene's germline CDR1 is SGHDT and CDR2 YYEEEE. In nucleotides, the CDR3 is TGTGCCAGCAACTTACAGGGGACTAGCACTGGAAACACCATATATTTT. Its protein is CASNLQGTSTGNTIYF. Complete variable domain (other parts from reference TRBV5-6 and TRBJ1-3): DAGVTQSPTHLIKTRGQQVTLRCSPKSGHDTVSWYQQALGQGPQFIFQYYEEEERQRGNFPDRFSGHQFPNYSSELNVNALLLGDSALYLCASNLQGTSTGNTIYFGEGSWLTVV.

This clonotype has at least ten counts. This rearrangement joins TRBV11-1 to TRBJ2-5, with D maybe TRBD2 (7 bases). The V and J ends lost 1 base and 5 bases respectively, with 11 bases between them. There are 14 residues in the CDR3. Germline V gene sequence: CDR1 SGHAT, CDR2 FQDESV (reference sequence). The DNA for the CDR3 is TGTGCCAGCAGCTTAGAGGGGGGGCTGGAGACCCAGTACTTC. Protein sequence: CASSLEGGLETQYF.

This clonotype was picked up a small number of times. The CDR3 sequence: CASSGTYTGELFF. For the CDR3, the DNA is TGCGCCAGCAGTGGGACCTACACCGGGGAGCTGTTTTTT. The chain carries TRBV10-1 and TRBJ2-2; D gene unclear. Trimming took off 4 bases at V and 3 bases at J, with 6 bases between the two ends. This CDR3 contains 13 residues. Germline values: CDR1 WNHNN, CDR2 SYGVQD (reference sequence).

The rearrangement joins TRBV7-2 to TRBJ2-1, with 9 bases lining up with TRBD1. Germline-derived CDR1 and CDR2 are SGHTA and FQGNSA. The junction had 4 bases not matched to a gene; V was cut back by 1 base and J by 9 bases. CDR3 length: 14 amino acids. CDR3 bases: TGTGCCAGCAGCTTAGGACAGGGGGGGAGTGAGCAGTTCTTC. Translating gives CASSLGQGGSEQFF.

The chain employs TRBV18 and TRBJ2-7; D may correspond to TRBD1 or TRBD2 (5 bases each). Germline V gene lookup returns CDR1 KGHSH and CDR2 LQKENI. This CDR3 region has 14 residues. Trimming stripped 0 bases from V and 3 bases from J, with 9 bases between. CDR3 DNA: TGTGCCAGCTCACCACCGGGACGCGGCTACGAGCAGTACTTC. Encoded protein: CASSPPGRGYEQYF.

The V gene is TRBV4-2, the J gene TRBJ2-1; 9 nucleotides match TRBD1. This CDR3 contains 15 residues. The V and J ends lost 3 bases and 5 bases, in that order; junction bases with no gene match: 5. Germline V gene data show CDR1 as LGHNA and CDR2 as YNFKEQ. CDR3 amino acids: CASSQGDRAHNEQFF. CDR3 nucleotides: TGTGCCAGCAGCCAGGGGGACAGGGCGCACAATGAGCAGTTCTTC.

The rearrangement joins TRBV12-3 or TRBV12-4 to TRBJ2-2; 7 nucleotides line up with TRBD1. V gave up 1 base and J gave up 1 base; unmatched junction bases: 6. The CDR3 length is 17 residues. The CDR3 region has the DNA TGTGCCAGCAGTTTAGGAGACAGGGAAGAGAACACCGGGGAGCTGTTTTTT. Its protein is CASSLGDREENTGELFF.

In this sample, this clonotype turned up a few times. The genes are TRBV19 and TRBJ2-7, with D possibly being TRBD1 (6 bases). Trimming took 9 bases from V and 5 from J, leaving 17 bases between them. There are 13 residues in the CDR3. Per germline, CDR1 LNHDA and CDR2 SQIVND (reference sequence). The CDR3 region is CASEAGVGHEQYF. In DNA, the CDR3 is TGTGCCAGCGAGGCAGGGGTCGGACACGAGCAGTACTTC.

This clonotype has only a few counts. The chain employs TRBV5-5 and TRBJ2-2; a possible D gene is TRBD1 (5 bases). Germline CDR1 SGHKS, CDR2 YYEKEE (reference sequence). This CDR3 comprises 16 residues. V lost 0 bases, J lost 4 bases, and 13 bases lay in between. This chain's CDR3 is CASSLGQYITTGELFF. The CDR3 DNA reads TGTGCCAGCAGCTTGGGACAGTATATTACCACCGGGGAGCTGTTTTTT.

This clonotype was recorded a few times. The V call is TRBV7-9, the J call TRBJ2-1, with TRBD2 matching over 8 bases. J lost 7 bases, V lost 1 base, and 3 bases had no gene match. Looked up from germline, CDR1 is SEHNR and CDR2 is FQNEAQ (reference sequence). CDR3 size: 14 residues. The CDR3 protein is CASSLDLAGNEQFF. The DNA for the CDR3 is TGTGCCAGCAGCTTAGATTTAGCGGGAAATGAGCAGTTCTTC.

This clonotype was detected a few times. The V and J genes are TRBV5-1 and TRBJ2-7; the match to TRBD2 covers 11 bases. The V and J ends lost 2 bases and 6 bases, in that order; junction bases with no gene match: 1. CDR3 length equals 13 residues. Germline assignment: CDR1 SGHRS and CDR2 YFSETQ. In nucleotides, the CDR3 is TGCGCCAGCAGCTTCGGGACTAGCGGCGAGCAGTACTTC. Translation: CASSFGTSGEQYF.

Only a few counts were recorded for this clonotype. J is TRBJ1-2 and V is TRBV5-1; D perhaps matches TRBD1 (5 bases). CDR3 length: 14 residues. Germline CDR1 is SGHRS and CDR2 is YFSETQ. Trimming pared 0 bases from V and 7 bases from J, leaving 13 bases between. The CDR3 loop reads CASSLEDRSSGYTF. The CDR3 bases are TGCGCCAGCAGCTTGGAAGACAGATCCAGTGGCTACACCTTC.

This clonotype was found a few times. The chain couples TRBV11-3 to TRBJ2-1; D could derive from TRBD1 or TRBD2 (5 bases each). Trimming pared 5 bases from V and 0 bases from J, leaving 17 bases between. From germline, CDR1 is SGHNT and CDR2 YENEEA. This CDR3 has 17 residues. This CDR3 reads CASSPGRLTNSYNEQFF. The CDR3 DNA sequence: TGTGCCAGCAGCCCGGGGCGGCTTACCAACTCCTACAATGAGCAGTTCTTC.

This clonotype was detected a few times. The chain combines TRBV12-3 or TRBV12-4 with TRBJ2-5, with 9 bases identical to TRBD1. The CDR3 length is 15 residues. With 5 bases clipped from V and 4 bases from J, the junction kept 8 bases outside the gene matches. The CDR3 loop is CASSQTGTGIETQYF. Written as DNA, the CDR3 is TGTGCCAGCAGTCAAACCGGGACAGGGATAGAGACCCAGTACTTC.

This clonotype was counted ten times or more. The junction does not match germline at one end; this may be a read error. V gene TRBV5-1 combines with J gene TRBJ2-1; D gene uncertain. The CDR3 runs to 15 residues. Per the germline V gene, CDR1 is SGHRS and CDR2 is YFSETQ. This CDR3 is CASSLGPSSYNEQFF. The CDR3 DNA follows: TGTGCCAGCAGCTTAGGTCCTAGCTCCTACAATGAGCAGTTCTTC.

The chain links TRBV6-5 to TRBJ1-6; D is possibly TRBD1 (6 bases). The V and J ends lost 0 bases and 11 bases respectively, with 11 bases between them. The CDR3 contains 14 residues. CDR1 and CDR2 (germline): MNHEY, SVGAGI. The CDR3 here is CASSYSIQGTPLHF. CDR3 nucleotides: TGTGCCAGCAGTTACTCGATACAGGGTACACCCCTCCACTTT.

This clonotype appeared a few times. V gene TRBV10-3 combines with J gene TRBJ2-7; 8 positions match TRBD1. Germline V gene data show CDR1 as ENHRY and CDR2 as SYGVKD. The CDR3 extends over 14 amino acids. With 4 bases clipped from V and 6 bases from J, the junction kept 8 bases outside the gene matches. In nucleotides, the CDR3 is TGTGCCATCAGTGCCCGGACAGGGTTTGGCGAGCAGTACTTC. Translated: CAISARTGFGEQYF.

This chain uses TRBV6-5 with TRBJ2-7, with TRBD1 matching 7 bases. Trimming at V came to 5 bases and at J to 3 bases, leaving 7 bases not matched to a gene. This CDR3 has 14 amino acids. CDR1 MNHEY and CDR2 SVGAGI come from the germline V gene. The CDR3: CASSHRDSLYEQYF. The CDR3 DNA sequence: TGTGCCAGCAGTCACCGGGACAGCCTCTACGAGCAGTACTTC.

The chain is built from TRBV30 and TRBJ2-1, with a tentative D call TRBD1 (7 bases). Trimming took 4 bases from V and 10 from J, leaving 17 bases between them. Germline loops: CDR1 GTSNPN, CDR2 SVGIG (reference sequence). The CDR3 is 13 amino acids. In DNA form, the CDR3 reads TGTGCCTGGACCCTGCTCCCAGGGGGGGAGCAGTTCTTC. It codes for CAWTLLPGGEQFF.

Only a few counts were recorded for this clonotype. The V gene is TRBV20-1, the J gene TRBJ1-5; no reliable D call. Germline lookup yields CDR1 DFQATT and CDR2 SNEGSKA (reference sequence). V shed 3 bases and J shed 1 base, with 10 bases lying between them. This CDR3 is built from 14 residues. The CDR3 loop is CSARVDTSNQPQHF. The CDR3 nucleotides are TGCAGTGCTAGGGTAGACACCAGCAATCAGCCCCAGCATTTT.

This clonotype was observed a few times. The chain recombines TRBV25-1 with TRBJ2-7; D gene unclear. Trimming cost V 9 bases and J 0 bases, with 9 bases left between them. From germline, CDR1 is MGHDK and CDR2 SYGVNS. The CDR3 contains 12 residues. This CDR3 reads CASKGNSYEQYF. The CDR3 region has the DNA TGTGCCAGTAAAGGGAACTCCTACGAGCAGTACTTC.

The chain is built from TRBV10-3 and TRBJ2-5, with 14 positions matching TRBD2. The CDR3 is made up of 16 amino acids. The J segment lost 5 bases and the V segment lost 4 bases, leaving 6 bases of the junction unmatched. The germline CDR1 and CDR2 sequences are ENHRY and SYGVKD. CDR3 residues: CAISASTSGRVETQYF. CDR3 DNA: TGTGCCATCAGTGCTTCGACTAGCGGGAGGGTGGAGACCCAGTACTTC.

This clonotype was recorded a few times. The chain combines TRBV7-9 with TRBJ2-1; D may correspond to TRBD1 or TRBD2 (5 bases each). The CDR3 has 14 amino acids. The V gene lost 7 bases and the J gene lost 2 bases, with 12 bases spanning the gap. Germline-derived CDR1 and CDR2 are SEHNR and FQNEAQ (reference sequence). The CDR3 here is CASILGTPYNEQFF. The DNA for the CDR3 is TGTGCCAGCATCCTCGGGACCCCCTACAATGAGCAGTTCTTC.

V usage is TRBV9 and J usage is TRBJ2-1; 10 nucleotides agree with TRBD2. Germline CDR1 reads SGDLS; CDR2 reads YYNGEE. The J segment lost 5 bases and the V segment lost 2 bases, leaving 7 bases of the junction unmatched. The CDR3 covers 16 residues. The CDR3 region has the DNA TGTGCCAGCAGCGTTGGAACTAGCGGGGACCACAATGAGCAGTTCTTC. Translation: CASSVGTSGDHNEQFF.

This chain connects TRBV7-2 to TRBJ2-2, with no clear D. V shed 4 bases and J shed 3 bases, with 9 bases lying between them. The CDR3 is 14 amino acids. Germline V gene sequence: CDR1 SGHTA, CDR2 FQGNSA. In DNA form, the CDR3 reads TGTGCCAGCAGCTCGACTCGGGACACCGGGGAGCTGTTTTTT. This translates into CASSSTRDTGELFF.

The V gene is TRBV7-6, the J gene TRBJ1-1, with D uncertain. This CDR3 region has 13 residues. Germline CDR1 reads SGHVS; CDR2 reads FNYEAQ. V dropped 0 bases and J dropped 6 bases, with 8 bases sitting between them. The CDR3 is CASSLAEGSEAFF. CDR3 bases: TGTGCCAGCAGCTTAGCTGAGGGCTCTGAAGCTTTCTTT.

In nucleotides, the CDR3 is TGCGCCAGCAGCCACAATTCAGGGGACGAACTGTTTTTT. It translates to CASSHNSGDELFF. J is TRBJ1-4 and V is TRBV5-1; D possibly corresponds to TRBD1 (6 bases). This CDR3 spans 13 amino acids. Germline V gene sequence: CDR1 SGHRS, CDR2 YFSETQ. V was trimmed by 4 bases and J by 12 bases, leaving 16 bases between them.

The chain carries TRBV10-3 and TRBJ1-5; 7 bases line up with TRBD1. CDR1 ENHRY and CDR2 SYGVKD come from the germline V gene. V lost 1 base and J lost 1; bases outside the gene matches: 4. The CDR3 has 16 residues. The DNA for the CDR3 is TGTGCCATCAGTGAGTTCGGACAGGCCAGCAATCAGCCCCAGCATTTT. It yields the protein CAISEFGQASNQPQHF.

The V call is TRBV6-1, the J call TRBJ2-7, with D possibly matching TRBD1 (6 bases). This CDR3 is 13 amino acids long. In germline, CDR1 is MNHNS, CDR2 SASEGT. V gave up 11 bases and J gave up 3 bases, with 17 bases separating them. DNA of the CDR3: TGTGCCGGGACCCGGGACACCCTCTACGAGCAGTACTTC. Protein product: CAGTRDTLYEQYF.

This clonotype was detected only a few times. V and J are TRBV9 and TRBJ2-1; perhaps TRBD2 as D (6 bases). Germline CDR1 SGDLS, CDR2 YYNGEE. CDR3 length: 16 residues. With 0 bases removed from V and 4 bases from J, the gap between germline ends came to 14 bases. CDR3 in amino acids: CASSVGLRGGYNEQFF. CDR3 DNA sequence: TGTGCCAGCAGCGTAGGTTTAAGGGGAGGTTACAATGAGCAGTTCTTC.